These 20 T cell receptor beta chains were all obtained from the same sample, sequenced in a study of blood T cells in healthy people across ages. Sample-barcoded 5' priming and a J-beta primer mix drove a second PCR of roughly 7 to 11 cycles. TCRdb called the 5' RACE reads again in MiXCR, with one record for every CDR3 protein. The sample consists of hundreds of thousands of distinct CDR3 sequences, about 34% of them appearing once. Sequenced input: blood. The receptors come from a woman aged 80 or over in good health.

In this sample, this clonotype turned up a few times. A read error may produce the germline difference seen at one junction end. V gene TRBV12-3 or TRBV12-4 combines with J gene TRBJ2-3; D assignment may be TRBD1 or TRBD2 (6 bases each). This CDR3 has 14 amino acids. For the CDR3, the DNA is TGTGCCAGCAGTTTAGCGGGGGGCACAGATGCGCAGTATTTT. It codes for CASSLAGGTDAQYF.

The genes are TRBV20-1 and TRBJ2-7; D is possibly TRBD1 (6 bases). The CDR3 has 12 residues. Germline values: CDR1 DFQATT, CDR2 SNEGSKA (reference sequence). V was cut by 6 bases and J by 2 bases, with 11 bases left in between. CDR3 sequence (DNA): TGCAGTGCGGTGGACAGTCCCTACGAGCAGTACTTC. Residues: CSAVDSPYEQYF.

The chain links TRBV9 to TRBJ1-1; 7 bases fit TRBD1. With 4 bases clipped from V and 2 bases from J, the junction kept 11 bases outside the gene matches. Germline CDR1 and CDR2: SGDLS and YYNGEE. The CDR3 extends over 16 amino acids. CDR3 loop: CASSPTTGAGNTEAFF. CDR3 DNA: TGTGCCAGCAGCCCCACCACAGGGGCGGGAAACACTGAAGCTTTCTTT.

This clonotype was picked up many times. The CDR3 loop reads CASSQGLAGGADTQYF. The CDR3 DNA reads TGTGCCAGCAGCCAAGGATTAGCGGGGGGCGCAGATACGCAGTATTTT. The chain recombines TRBV3-1 with TRBJ2-3, with 10 bases that match TRBD2. The trim removed 1 base at V and 4 bases at J, leaving 5 bases unmatched. This CDR3 spans 16 amino acids. The V gene's germline CDR1 is LGHDT and CDR2 YNNKEL (reference sequence).

The CDR3 is CASSLDGTRDEKLFF. CDR3 nucleotide sequence: TGCGCCAGCAGCCTGGACGGGACACGGGATGAAAAACTGTTTTTT. The chain combines TRBV5-1 with TRBJ1-4, with D perhaps TRBD1 (6 bases). V gave up 4 bases and J gave up 6 bases, with 16 bases separating them. This CDR3 is built from 15 residues. Germline CDR1 SGHRS, CDR2 YFSETQ.

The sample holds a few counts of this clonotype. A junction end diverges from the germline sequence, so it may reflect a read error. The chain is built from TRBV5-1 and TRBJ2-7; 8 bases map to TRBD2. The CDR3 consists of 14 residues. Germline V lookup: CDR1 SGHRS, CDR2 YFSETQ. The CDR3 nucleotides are TGCGCCAGCAGCTTGGGTTTCGGGGGGGGTGAGCAGTATTTC. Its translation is CASSLGFGGGEQYF.

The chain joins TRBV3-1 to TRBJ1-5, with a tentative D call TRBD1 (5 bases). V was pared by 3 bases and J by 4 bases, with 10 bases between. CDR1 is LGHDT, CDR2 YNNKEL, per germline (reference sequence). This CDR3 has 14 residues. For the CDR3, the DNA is TGTGCCAGCAGCCATTCCGGGGGGAATCAGCCCCAGCATTTT. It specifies CASSHSGGNQPQHF.

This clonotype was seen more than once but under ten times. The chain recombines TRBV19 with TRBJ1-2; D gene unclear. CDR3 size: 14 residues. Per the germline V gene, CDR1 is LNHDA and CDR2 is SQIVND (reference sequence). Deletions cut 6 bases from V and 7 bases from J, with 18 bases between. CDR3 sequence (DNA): TGTGCCAGTAGCGAGAGGACCCTCCGTGGTGGCTACACCTTC. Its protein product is CASSERTLRGGYTF. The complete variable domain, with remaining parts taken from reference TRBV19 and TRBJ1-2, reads DGGITQSPKYLFRKEGQNVTLSCEQNLNHDAMYWYRQDPGQGLRLIYYSQIVNDFQKGDIAEGYSVSREKKESFPLTVTSAQKNPTAFYLCASSERTLRGGYTFGSGTRLTVV.

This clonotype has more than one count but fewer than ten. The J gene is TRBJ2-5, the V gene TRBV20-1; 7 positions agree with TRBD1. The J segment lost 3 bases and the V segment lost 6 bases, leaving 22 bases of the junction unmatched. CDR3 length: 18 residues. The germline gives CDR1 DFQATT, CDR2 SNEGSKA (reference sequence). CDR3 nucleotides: TGCAGTGCGACCCCAGACAGGGCGAAAGGATATTACAAAGAGACCCAGTACTTC. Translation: CSATPDRAKGYYKETQYF.

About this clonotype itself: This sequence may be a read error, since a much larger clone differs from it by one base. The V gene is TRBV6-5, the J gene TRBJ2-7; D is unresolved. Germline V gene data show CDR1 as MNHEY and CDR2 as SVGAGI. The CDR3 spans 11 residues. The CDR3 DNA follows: TGTGTCAGCAGCAACTCCCACGAGCAGTACTTC. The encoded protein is CVSSNSHEQYF.

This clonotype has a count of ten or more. CDR3 sequence: CSARIGPRGTQYF. Here the CDR3 DNA reads TGCAGTGCTAGAATTGGCCCCCGCGGGACCCAGTACTTC. The V call is TRBV20-1, the J call TRBJ2-5, with D hard to call. CDR3 length: 13 amino acids. The germline V gene has CDR1 DFQATT and CDR2 SNEGSKA (reference sequence). Trimming took off 2 bases at V and 7 bases at J, with 14 bases between the two ends.

This chain's CDR3 is CSARDLNGRGRYNEQYF. As DNA, the CDR3 is TGCAGTGCTAGAGATCTAAATGGGCGGGGACGCTACAATGAGCAGTACTTC. This chain joins TRBV20-1 and TRBJ2-1; D might be TRBD2 (6 bases). TRBJ2-7 explains the end of the DNA better; the J call may be wrong. Germline CDR1 and CDR2: DFQATT and SNEGSKA (reference sequence). This CDR3 has 17 amino acids.

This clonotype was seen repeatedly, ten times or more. DNA of the CDR3: TGCAGTGCTAGAGGCTCGACAGGGGCCGGCTACACCTTC. Its translation is CSARGSTGAGYTF. The chain uses TRBV20-1 and TRBJ1-2; 8 bases align to TRBD1. The CDR3 has 13 residues. CDR1 DFQATT and CDR2 SNEGSKA come from the germline V gene (reference sequence). With V trimmed by 1 base and J by 8 bases, 6 bases remained unmatched.

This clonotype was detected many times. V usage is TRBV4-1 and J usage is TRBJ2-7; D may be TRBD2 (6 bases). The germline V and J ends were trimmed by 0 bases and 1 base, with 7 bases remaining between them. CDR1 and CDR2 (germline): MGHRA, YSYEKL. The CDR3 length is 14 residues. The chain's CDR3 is CASSQDGTSYEQYF. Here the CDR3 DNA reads TGCGCCAGCAGCCAAGACGGGACTTCCTACGAGCAGTACTTC.

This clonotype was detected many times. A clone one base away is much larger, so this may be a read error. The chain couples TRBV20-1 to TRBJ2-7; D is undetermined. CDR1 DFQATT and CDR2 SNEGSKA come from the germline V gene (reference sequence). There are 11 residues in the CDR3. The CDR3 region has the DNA TGCAGGGCCCCATACACCTACGAGCAGTACTTC. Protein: CRAPYTYEQYF.

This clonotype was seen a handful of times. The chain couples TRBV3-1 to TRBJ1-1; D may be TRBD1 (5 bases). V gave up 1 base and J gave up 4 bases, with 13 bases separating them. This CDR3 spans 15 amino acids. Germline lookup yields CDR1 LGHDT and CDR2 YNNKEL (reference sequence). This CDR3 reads CASSQVSQGSTEAFF. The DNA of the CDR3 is TGTGCCAGCAGCCAAGTCTCCCAGGGCTCCACTGAAGCTTTCTTT.

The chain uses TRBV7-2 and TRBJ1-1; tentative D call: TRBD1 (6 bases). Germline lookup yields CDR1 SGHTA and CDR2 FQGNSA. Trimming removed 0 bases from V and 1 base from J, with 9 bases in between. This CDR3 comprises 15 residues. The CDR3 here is CASSLAGTRNTEAFF. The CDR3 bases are TGTGCCAGCAGCTTAGCTGGGACAAGGAACACTGAAGCTTTCTTT.

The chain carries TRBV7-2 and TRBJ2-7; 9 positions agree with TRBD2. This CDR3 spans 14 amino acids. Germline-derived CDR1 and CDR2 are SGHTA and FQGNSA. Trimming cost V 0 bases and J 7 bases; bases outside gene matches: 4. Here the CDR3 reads CASSLAIAGEEQYF. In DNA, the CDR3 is TGTGCCAGCAGCTTAGCCATAGCGGGGGAAGAGCAGTACTTC. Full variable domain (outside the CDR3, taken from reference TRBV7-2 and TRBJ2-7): GAGVSQSPSNKVTEKGKDVELRCDPISGHTALYWYRQSLGQGLEFLIYFQGNSAPDKSGLPSDRFSAERTGGSVSTLTIQRTQQEDSAVYLCASSLAIAGEEQYFGPGTRLTVT.

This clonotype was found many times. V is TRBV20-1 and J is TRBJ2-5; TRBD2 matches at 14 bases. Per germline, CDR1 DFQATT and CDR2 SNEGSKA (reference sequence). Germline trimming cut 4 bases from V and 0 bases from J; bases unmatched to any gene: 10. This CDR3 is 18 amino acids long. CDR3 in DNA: TGCAGTGCTACCGGGACTAGCGGGGGCCTTTGGTACCAAGAGACCCAGTACTTC. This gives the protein CSATGTSGGLWYQETQYF.

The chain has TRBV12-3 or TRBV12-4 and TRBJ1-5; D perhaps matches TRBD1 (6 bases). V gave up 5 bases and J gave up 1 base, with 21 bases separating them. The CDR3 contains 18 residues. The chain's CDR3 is CASSRMIGGRGSNQPQHF. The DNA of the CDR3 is TGTGCCAGCAGTCGTATGATCGGGGGGCGCGGGAGCAATCAGCCCCAGCATTTT.